In its sample, the clone carrying this T cell receptor (beta chain) ranks as medium-sized. This CDR3 is 15 amino acids long. CDR1 SGHNT and CDR2 YYREEE come from the germline V gene (reference sequence). Trimming pared 3 bases from V and 6 bases from J, leaving 15 bases between. The data are from a study of blood T cell repertoires in COVID-19. Study-wide context: PBMCs, B-cell-depleted T cells, or T cells were the source of the cDNA or gDNA that made up the material.

Libraries were prepared by immunoSEQ multiplex PCR; TCRdb keeps only in-frame clonotypes and omits some of them. The sample holds 25,000 to 35,000 clones, 70% to 90% seen once. The chain has TRBV5-4 and TRBJ1-4; D gene uncertain. This sequence was found in a human donor in a cohort sampled during active COVID-19. Source material: peripheral blood. The CDR3 bases are TGTGCCAGCAGCTCCACCGGAGGGAGGGATGAAAAACTGTTTTTT. Translating it yields CASSSTGGRDEKLFF.